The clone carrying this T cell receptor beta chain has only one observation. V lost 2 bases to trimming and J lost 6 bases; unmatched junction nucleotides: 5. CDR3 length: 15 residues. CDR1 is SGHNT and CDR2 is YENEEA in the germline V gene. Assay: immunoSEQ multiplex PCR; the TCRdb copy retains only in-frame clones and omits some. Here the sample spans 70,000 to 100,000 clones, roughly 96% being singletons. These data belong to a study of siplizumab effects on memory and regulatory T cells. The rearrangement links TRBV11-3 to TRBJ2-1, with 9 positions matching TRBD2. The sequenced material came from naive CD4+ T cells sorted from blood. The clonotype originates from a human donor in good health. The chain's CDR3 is CASSLSLAGSNEQFF. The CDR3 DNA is TGTGCCAGCAGCTTATCCCTAGCGGGATCCAATGAGCAGTTCTTC.